Given below is one T cell receptor beta chain in context. The antigen is undetermined. These data are taken from a study of cytomegalovirus exposure and HLA in healthy donors. Background on the study: Researchers previously reported finding roughly 120 million unique TCR beta sequences from 170 million or so T cells.

Study findings and constraints: Later on, a genetic analysis was performed. It linked a missense variant in DCLRE1C with V- and J-gene trimming of TCR beta. The sole available immune exposure information was CMV serostatus. Associated with cytomegalovirus, according to the listing, were around 170 TCR beta chains.

Primers included in the PCR were 60 Vbeta and 13 Jbeta primers. Data came from immunoSEQ multiplex PCR; TCRdb stores just in-frame clones and leaves some out. The repertoire holds around 200,000 clones, with around 74% as singletons. The sequence was collected from a male donor in good health and CMV-seronegative. The material sequenced was PBMCs.

CDR3 coding DNA: TGTGCCAGCAGTTACATACTTCCTACAGGAGATGACTATGGCTACACCTTC. It translates to CASSYILPTGDDYGYTF. The chain has TRBV6-7 and TRBJ1-2, with D perhaps TRBD1 (5 bases). TRBV6-7 is given ORF status, its function remaining uncertain. Trimming stripped 2 bases from V and 3 bases from J, with 19 bases between. The CDR3 runs to 17 residues.